The following is a T cell receptor beta chain sequence with its context. The antigen is undetermined. The V and J ends lost 8 bases and 6 bases respectively, with 19 bases between them. Germline V gives CDR1 SQVTM, CDR2 ANQGSEA. This CDR3 is built from 13 residues. The protocol was immunoSEQ multiplex PCR, while the TCRdb copy is restricted to in-frame clones and leaves out a portion. The sample includes about 670,000 clones, about three quarters of them seen just once. The source of the sample is a study of shared clonotypes between healthy human individuals. Broader study findings: Generation probabilities of non-shared clonotypes were lower (relative to those shared by all four donors). Sharing across four donors was seen in roughly 5% of naive CD4 clonotypes.

CD45RA+ naive and CD45RA-negative memory subsets were separated from CD4+ cells. V and J are TRBV29-1 and TRBJ1-1, with TRBD1 as a possible D gene (6 bases). This clonotype was obtained from a woman in her 30s in good health. Sequenced input: memory CD4+ T cells sorted from blood. Subset reported: CD45RA-negative fraction. CDR3 amino acids: CSLWDGGSAEAFF. The CDR3 nucleotides read TGCAGCCTATGGGACGGGGGCTCCGCTGAAGCTTTCTTT.